The 3 T cell receptor beta chains below come from one sample, sequenced in a study of human T cells and chemical hapten exposure. TCRdb analysed the RACE reads with MiXCR anew, one entry per CDR3 protein. The repertoire holds approximately 180,000 distinct CDR3 sequences, with roughly 30% as singletons. Time point: pre-sensitization, week 0. Treatment: therapeutic diphenylcyclopropenone sensitization with weekly scalp DPC. The material was whole blood, obtained in connection with sensitization to the hapten diphenylcyclopropenone (DPC). The receptors originated from a woman aged 25-40 years with alopecia areata. Some clones in this sample may be carry-over from other donors' samples.

V usage is TRBV4-2 and J usage is TRBJ2-5, with TRBD2 matching over 11 bases. From germline, CDR1 is LGHNA and CDR2 YNFKEQ. Trimming cost V 4 bases and J 9 bases; bases outside gene matches: 13. The CDR3 length is 16 residues. CDR3: CASSPRLAGGLVAQYF. CDR3 sequence (DNA): TGTGCCAGCAGCCCCAGGCTAGCGGGGGGCCTTGTGGCCCAGTACTTC.

This clonotype has at least ten counts. The chain combines TRBV20-1 with TRBJ2-3; 10 nucleotides align to TRBD2. The V and J ends lost 1 base and 0 bases, in that order; junction bases with no gene match: 4. Germline CDR1 DFQATT, CDR2 SNEGSKA (reference sequence). The CDR3 is 16 amino acids. Written as DNA, the CDR3 is TGCAGTGCTAGAGTCATACTAGCGGGGAGCACAGATACGCAGTATTTT. Translating gives CSARVILAGSTDTQYF.

Regarding this clonotype: The DNA is left out, because the CDR3 cannot be placed on it with certainty; the CDR3 is given as TCRdb lists it. The genes are TRBV21-1 and TRBJ1-3; TRBD1, the D gene given by the table, was not confirmed from the DNA. TRBV21-1 is listed as a pseudogene. The CDR3 contains 16 residues when both ends are counted. The CDR3 sequence is CASSRRTVGSGNTIYF.